This TCR beta chain was captured by sequencing in a study of control samples from healthy donors and cancer patients. Method: immunoSEQ multiplex PCR; TCRdb's copy keeps in-frame clones and lacks some. Of around 70,000 clones detected, about 94% appear once; the ten largest clones hold over 2.5%. The V and J ends lost 3 bases and 8 bases respectively, with 10 bases between them. Per the germline V gene, CDR1 is LGHDT and CDR2 is YNNKEL (reference sequence). This CDR3 is built from 12 residues. The V call is TRBV3-1 (or the pseudogene TRBV3-2), the J call TRBJ1-1; D is unclear. The source of this sequence is a woman aged 25-40 years in good health. Source material: blood. CDR3 protein: CASSHSIGEAFF. The CDR3 DNA sequence: TGTGCCAGCAGCCATTCGATCGGGGAAGCTTTCTTT.